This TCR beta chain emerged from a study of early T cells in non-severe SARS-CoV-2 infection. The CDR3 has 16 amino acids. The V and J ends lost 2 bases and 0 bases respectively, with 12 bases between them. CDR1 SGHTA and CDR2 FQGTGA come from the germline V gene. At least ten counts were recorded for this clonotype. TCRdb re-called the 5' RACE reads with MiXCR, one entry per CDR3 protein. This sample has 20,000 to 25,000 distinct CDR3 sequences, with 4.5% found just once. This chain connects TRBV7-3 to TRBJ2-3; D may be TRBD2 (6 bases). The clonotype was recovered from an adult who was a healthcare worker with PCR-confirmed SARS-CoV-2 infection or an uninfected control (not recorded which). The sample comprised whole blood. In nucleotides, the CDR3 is TGTGCCAGCAGCTTACTTGGCGGGACTAGCACAGATACGCAGTATTTT. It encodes CASSLLGGTSTDTQYF.